The 20 T cell receptor beta chains below come from one sample, sequenced in a study of monozygotic twins with inflammatory bowel disease (dated by TCRdb to about 2019). Library method: 5' RACE. TCRdb lists the instrument as Illumina HiSeq 2500. After the reads were reprocessed by TCRdb, one entry was made per CDR3 protein sequence, with no DNA. The sample table on file contains 140,000 to 150,000 distinct CDR3 sequences. The top ten clonotypes cover approximately 1.2% of the sample. Sequenced sample: blood. These receptors all stem from a human donor with ulcerative colitis or Crohn's disease, or a healthy co-twin of an affected twin (not recorded which).

The rearrangement joins TRBV20-1 to TRBJ2-7; TCRdb picks TRBD1, but there is no DNA to check that call. The CDR3 is made up of 14 amino acids. Germline values: CDR1 DFQATT, CDR2 SNEGSKA (reference sequence). The chain's CDR3 is CSARSGQGVYEQYF.

This sequence joins TRBV12-3 or TRBV12-4 and TRBJ2-2; TCRdb designates TRBD1, a call that cannot be tested without DNA. The CDR3 extends over 14 amino acids. The CDR3: CASSLGGDLGELFF.

The rearrangement joins TRBV19 to TRBJ2-1; TCRdb's assignment of TRBD2 cannot be checked, as there is no DNA. Germline V gives CDR1 LNHDA, CDR2 SQIVND (reference sequence). This CDR3 comprises 14 residues. This CDR3 is CASSLGTSGNEQFF.

The CDR3 spells CSVGGLAGYDDTQYF. The V and J genes are TRBV29-1 and TRBJ2-3; TCRdb indicates TRBD2, and absent DNA this call remains unverified. Germline loops: CDR1 SQVTM, CDR2 ANQGSEA. The CDR3 has 15 amino acids.

V gene TRBV19 combines with J gene TRBJ2-5; TCRdb names TRBD1, which stays unverified in the absence of DNA. The CDR3 length is 16 residues. Germline values: CDR1 LNHDA, CDR2 SQIVND (reference sequence). This CDR3 is CASSIGASGGEETQYF. The whole variable domain, remainder taken from reference TRBV19 and TRBJ2-5, is DGGITQSPKYLFRKEGQNVTLSCEQNLNHDAMYWYRQDPGQGLRLIYYSQIVNDFQKGDIAEGYSVSREKKESFPLTVTSAQKNPTAFYLCASSIGASGGEETQYFGPGTRLLVL.

The chain couples TRBV5-1 to TRBJ1-1. Germline-derived CDR1 and CDR2 are SGHRS and YFSETQ. CDR3 size: 16 residues. Here the CDR3 reads CASSLEGPRRNTEAFF. Filled out from reference TRBV5-1 and TRBJ1-1, the complete variable domain reads KAGVTQTPRYLIKTRGQQVTLSCSPISGHRSVSWYQQTPGQGLQFLFEYFSETQRNKGNFPGRFSGRQFSNSRSEMNVSTLELGDSALYLCASSLEGPRRNTEAFFGQGTRLTVV.

This chain joins TRBV24-1 and TRBJ2-7. Per germline, CDR1 KGHDR and CDR2 SFDVKD. There are 11 residues in the CDR3. CDR3 loop: CATSDFYEQYF.

This chain connects TRBV18 to TRBJ2-1; TCRdb picks TRBD2, but there is no DNA to check that call. CDR3 length: 15 residues. Germline-derived CDR1 and CDR2 are KGHSH and LQKENI. CDR3 protein: CASSPERETYNEQFF.

The chain employs TRBV7-9 and TRBJ1-1; TCRdb gives TRBD1 as the D gene, but with no DNA this cannot be confirmed. This CDR3 comprises 13 residues. Germline assignment: CDR1 SEHNR and CDR2 FQNEAQ (reference sequence). The CDR3 spells CASSLGGVAEAFF.

The genes are TRBV5-4 and TRBJ1-1. The germline V gene has CDR1 SGHNT and CDR2 YYREEE (reference sequence). This CDR3 is built from 12 residues. CDR3 sequence: CASSLSRTEAFF.

This rearrangement joins TRBV6-5 to TRBJ1-1. The CDR3 sequence is 17 residues long. Germline V CDR1 and CDR2: MNHEY, SVGAGI. The CDR3 sequence: CASSYSKVGSMNTEAFF.

This chain links TRBV5-1 with TRBJ2-2. The CDR3 loop spans 13 amino acids. The germline V gene has CDR1 SGHRS and CDR2 YFSETQ. The CDR3 sequence is CASSKDQYGELFF.

The chain employs TRBV4-3 and TRBJ2-1; TCRdb names TRBD2, which stays unverified in the absence of DNA. Germline assignment: CDR1 LGHNA and CDR2 YSLEER. The CDR3 has 16 residues. CDR3 region: CASSQVSLALFSEQFF.

The genes are TRBV10-3 and TRBJ2-1; without DNA, the TCRdb call of TRBD2 cannot be checked. In germline, CDR1 is ENHRY, CDR2 SYGVKD. CDR3 length: 13 residues. CDR3 in amino acids: CAIKGLADNEQFF.

The chain is built from TRBV9 and TRBJ2-1; TCRdb picks TRBD1, but there is no DNA to check that call. The CDR3 loop spans 14 amino acids. Looked up from germline, CDR1 is SGDLS and CDR2 is YYNGEE. CDR3 protein: CASSVASGNNEQFF.

The chain is built from TRBV14 and TRBJ2-2; there is no DNA to check the TCRdb D call of TRBD1. Germline CDR1 is SGHDN and CDR2 is FVKESK. This CDR3 comprises 15 residues. CDR3 loop: CASSQVDRDTGELFF. Drawing the rest from reference TRBV14 and TRBJ2-2, the complete variable domain is EAGVTQFPSHSVIEKGQTVTLRCDPISGHDNLYWYRRVMGKEIKFLLHFVKESKQDESGMPNNRFLAERTGGTYSTLKVQPAELEDSGVYFCASSQVDRDTGELFFGEGSRLTVL.

The rearrangement links TRBV5-6 to TRBJ2-1. Germline loops: CDR1 SGHDT, CDR2 YYEEEE. This CDR3 is built from 16 residues. CDR3 residues: CASSLGTRGSYNEQFF. The full variable domain, with the rest looked up from reference TRBV5-6 and TRBJ2-1, is DAGVTQSPTHLIKTRGQQVTLRCSPKSGHDTVSWYQQALGQGPQFIFQYYEEEERQRGNFPDRFSGHQFPNYSSELNVNALLLGDSALYLCASSLGTRGSYNEQFFGPGTRLTVL.

This chain links TRBV18 with TRBJ1-1. CDR1 KGHSH and CDR2 LQKENI come from the germline V gene. CDR3 length: 15 residues. The CDR3 sequence is CASSAEGEADTEAFF.

V and J are TRBV6-2 or TRBV6-3 and TRBJ2-2; TCRdb's D call of TRBD1 is untestable without DNA. Per germline, CDR1 MNHEY and CDR2 SVGEGT. CDR3 length: 16 residues. CDR3 amino acids: CASSLTGVPNTGELFF.

V and J are TRBV6-6 and TRBJ1-4; TCRdb indicates TRBD1, and absent DNA this call remains unverified. The CDR3 runs 14 residues. Germline assignment: CDR1 MNHNY and CDR2 SVGAGI (reference sequence). The CDR3 reads CASLTQGQGEKLFF.